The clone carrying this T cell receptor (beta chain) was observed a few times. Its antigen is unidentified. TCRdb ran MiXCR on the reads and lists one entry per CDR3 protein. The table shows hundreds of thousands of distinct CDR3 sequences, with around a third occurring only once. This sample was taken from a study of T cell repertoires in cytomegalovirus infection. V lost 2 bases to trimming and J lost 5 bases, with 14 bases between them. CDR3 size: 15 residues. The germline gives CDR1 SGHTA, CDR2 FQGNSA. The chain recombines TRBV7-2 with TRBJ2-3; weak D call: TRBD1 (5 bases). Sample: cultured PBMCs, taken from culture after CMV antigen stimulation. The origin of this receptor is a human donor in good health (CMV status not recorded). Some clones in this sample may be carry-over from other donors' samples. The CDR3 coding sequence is TGTGCCAGCAGCTTAAGTAGTCTGGGGCGAGATACGCAGTATTTT. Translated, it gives CASSLSSLGRDTQYF. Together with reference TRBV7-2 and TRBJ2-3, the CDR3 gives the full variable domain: GAGVSQSPSNKVTEKGKDVELRCDPISGHTALYWYRQSLGQGLEFLIYFQGNSAPDKSGLPSDRFSAERTGGSVSTLTIQRTQQEDSAVYLCASSLSSLGRDTQYFGPGTRLTVL.